This TCR beta chain appears in the sequencing data of a study of blood T cell repertoires in COVID-19. Turning to the study itself: T cells, B-cell-depleted T cells, or PBMCs provided the cDNA or gDNA that served as material.

Cohorts were assigned according to the clinical history that participants reported. Looked up from germline, CDR1 is LGHNA and CDR2 is YSLEER. The CDR3 spans 16 residues. V shed 1 base and J 4 bases; nucleotides not matched to a gene: 5. The data were produced by immunoSEQ multiplex PCR, yet TCRdb's version contains in-frame clones alone and is incomplete. This sample yields roughly 240,000 clones, of which roughly 85% are seen a single time; approximately 9.6% belongs to the top ten. The receptor was derived from a woman in her fifties or sixties with acute COVID-19. Sequencing was carried out using PBMCs or T cells enriched from blood (not recorded which). The genes are TRBV4-3 and TRBJ2-3, with 10 nucleotides matching TRBD2. The CDR3 region has the DNA TGCGCCAGCAGCCAAGTGCTAGCGGGGGTCCCAGATACGCAGTATTTT. It codes for CASSQVLAGVPDTQYF.